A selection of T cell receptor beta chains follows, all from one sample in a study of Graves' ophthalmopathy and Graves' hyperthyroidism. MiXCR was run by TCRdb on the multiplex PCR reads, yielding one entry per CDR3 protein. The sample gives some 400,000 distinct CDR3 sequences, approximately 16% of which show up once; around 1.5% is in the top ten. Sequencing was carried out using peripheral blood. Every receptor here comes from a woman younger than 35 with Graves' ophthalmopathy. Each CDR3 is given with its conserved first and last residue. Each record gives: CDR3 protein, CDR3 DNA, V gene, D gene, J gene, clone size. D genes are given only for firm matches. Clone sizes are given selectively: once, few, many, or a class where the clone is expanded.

cdr3_aa: CASSQDLTGGHTEAFF; cdr3_nt: TGCGCCAGCAGCCAAGATCTAACCGGCGGTCACACTGAAGCTTTCTTT; v_call: TRBV4-3; d_call: -; j_call: TRBJ1-1; clone_size: many
cdr3_aa: CASSLVGRNTGELFF; cdr3_nt: TGTGCCAGCAGCTTAGTTGGTAGGAACACCGGGGAGCTGTTTTTT; v_call: TRBV7-2; d_call: -; j_call: TRBJ2-2; clone_size: many
cdr3_aa: CATQPLRGQGRVAQHF; cdr3_nt: TGTGCCACCCAACCCCTGAGAGGACAGGGGAGGGTGGCCCAGCATTTT; v_call: TRBV24-1; d_call: TRBD1; j_call: TRBJ1-5; clone_size: -
cdr3_aa: CASSDESTGELFF; cdr3_nt: TGTGCCAGCAGCGACGAGTCCACCGGGGAGCTGTTTTTT; v_call: TRBV2; d_call: -; j_call: TRBJ2-2; clone_size: many
cdr3_aa: CSASPSRRRVGDEQYF; cdr3_nt: TGCAGTGCTAGCCCCTCCAGGAGGAGAGTAGGCGACGAGCAGTACTTC; v_call: TRBV20-1; d_call: -; j_call: TRBJ2-7; clone_size: many
cdr3_aa: CASTPHTGTSEAFF; cdr3_nt: TGTGCCAGTACCCCTCACACCGGAACCTCTGAAGCTTTCTTT; v_call: TRBV19; d_call: -; j_call: TRBJ1-1; clone_size: many
cdr3_aa: CASSFPGLAGGHETQYF; cdr3_nt: TGTGCCAGCAGTTTCCCGGGACTAGCGGGAGGCCACGAGACCCAGTACTTC; v_call: TRBV12-3/TRBV12-4; d_call: TRBD2; j_call: TRBJ2-5; clone_size: -
cdr3_aa: CASSATGDHGYTF; cdr3_nt: TGTGCCAGCAGCGCGACAGGGGACCATGGCTACACCTTC; v_call: TRBV6-2/TRBV6-3; d_call: TRBD1; j_call: TRBJ1-2; clone_size: -
cdr3_aa: CASSLAVGAGQPQHF; cdr3_nt: TGTGCCAGCAGCTTAGCAGTGGGGGCAGGTCAGCCCCAGCATTTT; v_call: TRBV7-2; d_call: -; j_call: TRBJ1-5; clone_size: -
cdr3_aa: CSAARTGNSLAAKNIQYF; cdr3_nt: TGCAGTGCTGCCCGGACAGGGAATAGCCTAGCAGCCAAAAACATTCAGTACTTC; v_call: TRBV20-1; d_call: TRBD1; j_call: TRBJ2-4; clone_size: many
cdr3_aa: CASSPRLRGAEAFF; cdr3_nt: TGTGCCAGCAGCCCGCGATTAAGGGGGGCTGAAGCTTTCTTT; v_call: TRBV7-2; d_call: -; j_call: TRBJ1-1; clone_size: many
cdr3_aa: CASSQARSGANVLTF; cdr3_nt: TGTGCCAGCAGCCAAGCCAGGTCTGGGGCCAACGTCCTGACTTTC; v_call: TRBV7-2; d_call: -; j_call: TRBJ2-6; clone_size: once
cdr3_aa: CASSSLFASGVAEQYF; cdr3_nt: TGTGCCAGCAGCTCCCTTTTTGCGTCGGGTGTCGCCGAGCAGTACTTC; v_call: TRBV11-2; d_call: -; j_call: TRBJ2-7; clone_size: many
cdr3_aa: CASSQDPGASGGSETQYF; cdr3_nt: TGTGCCAGCAGCCAAGATCCTGGGGCTAGCGGGGGGTCGGAGACCCAGTACTTC; v_call: TRBV4-2; d_call: TRBD2; j_call: TRBJ2-5; clone_size: many
cdr3_aa: CASSGAAKPPGYEQYF; cdr3_nt: TGTGCCAGCTCAGGAGCTGCCAAACCGCCCGGCTACGAGCAGTACTTC; v_call: TRBV28; d_call: -; j_call: TRBJ2-7; clone_size: many
cdr3_aa: CASSPARGDIQYF; cdr3_nt: TGTGCCAGCTCACCGGCCCGGGGGGACATTCAGTACTTC; v_call: TRBV18; d_call: TRBD2; j_call: TRBJ2-4; clone_size: many
cdr3_aa: CATSDSYLTEQYF; cdr3_nt: TGTGCCACCAGTGATTCATACCTTACCGAGCAGTACTTC; v_call: TRBV24-1; d_call: -; j_call: TRBJ2-7; clone_size: many
cdr3_aa: CASSGIDGGSYEQYF; cdr3_nt: TGTGCCAGCTCAGGCATTGACGGCGGGAGCTACGAGCAGTACTTC; v_call: TRBV18; d_call: TRBD2; j_call: TRBJ2-7; clone_size: many
cdr3_aa: CATEEDFNSPLHF; cdr3_nt: TGTGCCACCGAAGAGGACTTTAATTCACCCCTCCACTTT; v_call: TRBV28; d_call: -; j_call: TRBJ1-6; clone_size: many
cdr3_aa: CASRLTLQRAEQYF; cdr3_nt: TGTGCCAGCAGACTTACCTTACAAAGGGCCGAGCAGTACTTC; v_call: TRBV12-3/TRBV12-4; d_call: -; j_call: TRBJ2-7; clone_size: -